The 5 T cell receptor beta chains below all came from one sample that was sequenced in a study. MiXCR, applied by TCRdb to the 5' RACE reads, yields one record per CDR3 protein. There are tens of thousands of distinct CDR3 sequences in the sample; about 24% occur only once, and approximately 3.3% lies in the top ten. Sequencing was performed on tumor-infiltrating naive CD4+ T cells sorted from the breast tumor. As to subset: naive CD4+ T cells, CD4+CD45RA+CD25-. These receptors came from a female donor with breast cancer.

This chain links TRBV28 with TRBJ1-2, with 7 bases matching TRBD1. The CDR3 length is 13 residues. CDR1 MDHEN and CDR2 SYDVKM come from the germline V gene. V lost 4 bases, J lost 5 bases, and 4 bases stayed unmatched. CDR3 nucleotide sequence: TGTGCCAGCAGTTCTACAGGGGAGTATGGCTACACCTTC. Its protein product is CASSSTGEYGYTF.

This clonotype has only a few counts. The V gene is TRBV20-1, the J gene TRBJ1-5, with D perhaps matching TRBD1 (5 bases). The germline CDR1 and CDR2 sequences are DFQATT and SNEGSKA (reference sequence). The CDR3 consists of 12 residues. With 5 bases removed from V and 5 bases from J, the gap between germline ends came to 10 bases. The CDR3 DNA follows: TGCAGTGCTGTGGACACATATCAGCCCCAGCATTTT. Translation: CSAVDTYQPQHF.

On this clonotype itself: This sequence may be a read error, since a much larger clone differs from it by one base. CDR3 nucleotide sequence: TGCGCCAGCAGAGGACTAGTGGGAGTAGCAGATACGCAGTATTTT. Residues: CASRGLVGVADTQYF. The rearrangement uses TRBV5-1 and TRBJ2-3, with TRBD2 identical over 7 bases. CDR1 and CDR2 (germline): SGHRS, YFSETQ. The junction had 10 bases not matched to a gene; V was cut back by 5 bases and J by 4 bases. CDR3 length: 15 residues.

The chain links TRBV7-2 to TRBJ1-1, with D possibly TRBD1 on 5 matching bases. V was pared by 5 bases and J by 7 bases, with 17 bases between. There are 14 residues in the CDR3. Germline CDR1 and CDR2: SGHTA and FQGNSA. The CDR3 reads CASSLRRDDGEAFF. The CDR3 DNA reads as TGTGCCAGCAGCCTCAGGAGGGACGATGGTGAAGCTTTCTTT. The complete variable domain, with remaining parts taken from reference TRBV7-2 and TRBJ1-1, reads GAGVSQSPSNKVTEKGKDVELRCDPISGHTALYWYRQSLGQGLEFLIYFQGNSAPDKSGLPSDRFSAERTGGSVSTLTIQRTQQEDSAVYLCASSLRRDDGEAFFGQGTRLTVV.

In this sample, this clonotype turned up a few times. The rearrangement joins TRBV24-1 to TRBJ2-2; D might be TRBD1 or TRBD2, each matching 6 bases. The V end was cut by 4 bases, the J end by 7 bases, with 12 bases between. CDR1 and CDR2 from the germline V gene are KGHDR and SFDVKD. The CDR3 covers 14 residues. The DNA for the CDR3 is TGTGCCACCAGTGACTACGGGGGCGGCGGGGAGCTGTTTTTT. Its translation: CATSDYGGGGELFF.